The 25 T cell receptor beta chains reported below all come from one sample, sequenced in a study of T-cell reconstitution after alpha-beta-depleted transplantation in children. Preparation of the TCRbeta library was carried out with unique molecular identifiers. One entry per CDR3 protein results from TCRdb running MiXCR on the PCR reads. The data contain 450,000 to 600,000 distinct CDR3 sequences, over 9.5% of them seen just once; the ten biggest clones take up around 2%. The material sequenced was PBMCs, taken before TCRalphabeta/CD19-depleted stem cell transplant. The source of these receptors is a child aged 2 to 15 with inherited bone marrow failure, due to receive a stem cell transplant.

This clonotype is a singleton in its sample. The chain links TRBV28 to TRBJ2-3; D gene unclear. CDR1 is MDHEN, CDR2 SYDVKM, per germline. Trimming left V 4 bases short and J 12 bases short, with 17 bases between. The CDR3 spans 13 residues. The CDR3 region is CASSSLDVAPQYF. Written as DNA, the CDR3 is TGTGCCAGCAGTTCCCTTGACGTCGCCCCCCAGTATTTT.

This clonotype was detected ten times or more. The V call is TRBV7-2, the J call TRBJ2-3, with 7 nucleotides matching TRBD2. V gave up 4 bases and J gave up 1 base; unmatched junction bases: 11. The CDR3 consists of 17 residues. CDR1 is SGHTA and CDR2 is FQGNSA in the germline V gene. The CDR3 sequence is CASSSANLAVGTDTQYF. The CDR3 region has the DNA TGTGCCAGCAGCTCCGCGAACCTAGCGGTAGGCACAGATACGCAGTATTTT.

At least ten counts were recorded for this clonotype. This chain connects TRBV7-2 to TRBJ2-3; 8 nucleotides match TRBD2. With V trimmed by 1 base and J by 5 bases, 2 bases remained unmatched. The CDR3 spans 14 residues. The germline V gene encodes CDR1 SGHTA and CDR2 FQGNSA. The CDR3 region is CASSLVLAGDTQYF. The CDR3 DNA reads TGTGCCAGCAGCTTAGTCCTAGCGGGAGATACGCAGTATTTT.

The gene calls are TRBV18 and TRBJ1-1; D is unresolved. The CDR3 has 14 residues. Trimming shortened V by 0 bases and J by 3 bases, and 8 bases separated the two germline ends. Germline values: CDR1 KGHSH, CDR2 LQKENI. The CDR3: CASSPPSRDTEAFF. The CDR3 region has the DNA TGTGCCAGCTCACCACCGTCCAGAGACACTGAAGCTTTCTTT.

This clonotype was seen repeatedly, ten times or more. CDR3 sequence reads: CASRNLVGGQSADTQYF. The CDR3, as DNA: TGCGCCAGCAGAAACCTGGTAGGGGGGCAGAGTGCAGATACGCAGTATTTT. V gene TRBV5-1 combines with J gene TRBJ2-3; D possibly uses TRBD1 or TRBD2 (6 bases each). Deletions cut 5 bases from V and 4 bases from J, with 23 bases between. The germline gives CDR1 SGHRS, CDR2 YFSETQ. The CDR3 consists of 17 residues.

The chain joins TRBV29-1 to TRBJ1-4; maybe TRBD1 (5 bases). The V and J ends lost 4 bases and 8 bases respectively, with 11 bases between them. This CDR3 is built from 12 residues. The V gene's germline CDR1 is SQVTM and CDR2 ANQGSEA. The CDR3 here is CSVVGVREKLFF. CDR3 DNA sequence: TGCAGCGTTGTGGGGGTTCGGGAAAAACTGTTTTTT. The whole variable domain, remainder taken from reference TRBV29-1 and TRBJ1-4, is SAVISQKPSRDICQRGTSLTIQCQVDSQVTMMFWYRQQPGQSLTLIATANQGSEATYESGFVIDKFPISRPNLTFSTLTVSNMSPEDSSIYLCSVVGVREKLFFGSGTQLSVL.

This clonotype was picked up many times. The chain links TRBV20-1 to TRBJ2-7; either TRBD1 or TRBD2 may supply D (6 bases each). Trimming cost V 5 bases and J 5 bases, with 19 bases left between them. The CDR3 totals 14 residues. The germline CDR1 and CDR2 sequences are DFQATT and SNEGSKA (reference sequence). As DNA, the CDR3 is TGCAGTGCTTCGAGAGGGGGGAGTAGGCACGAGCAGTACTTC. Its protein product is CSASRGGSRHEQYF.

This clonotype was picked up many times. This chain joins TRBV5-1 and TRBJ1-2, with D uncertain. Germline V gene sequence: CDR1 SGHRS, CDR2 YFSETQ. This CDR3 has 14 residues. V lost 0 bases to trimming and J lost 4 bases, with 10 bases between them. The CDR3 DNA sequence: TGCGCCAGCAGCTTGGCAGGAGAAGGCTATGGCTACACCTTC. This encodes CASSLAGEGYGYTF.

This chain connects TRBV7-9 to TRBJ2-5; D remains ambiguous. The germline V and J ends were trimmed by 0 bases and 2 bases, with 16 bases remaining between them. Germline V CDR1 and CDR2: SEHNR, FQNEAQ (reference sequence). This CDR3 is 17 amino acids long. CDR3: CASSLARMLESQETQYF. The CDR3, as DNA: TGTGCCAGCAGCTTAGCGCGTATGTTGGAATCACAAGAGACCCAGTACTTC. The entire variable domain, with the rest obtained from reference TRBV7-9 and TRBJ2-5, is as follows: DTGVSQNPRHKITKRGQNVTFRCDPISEHNRLYWYRQTLGQGPEFLTYFQNEAQLEKSRLLSDRFSAERPKGSFSTLEIQRTEQGDSAMYLCASSLARMLESQETQYFGPGTRLLVL.

This clonotype was detected a few times. DNA for the CDR3: TGTGCCAGCAGCCCAACCCTGAACGCGCAGTACTTC. The encoded protein is CASSPTLNAQYF. This chain links TRBV27 with TRBJ2-7, with D unclear. Germline V lookup: CDR1 MNHEY, CDR2 SMNVEV (reference sequence). The CDR3 covers 12 residues. The V end was cut by 6 bases, the J end by 9 bases, with 15 bases between.

In its sample, this clonotype was seen many times. The J gene is TRBJ2-1, the V gene TRBV7-2, with D unclear. V shed 3 bases and J shed 4 bases, with 7 bases lying between them. From germline, CDR1 is SGHTA and CDR2 FQGNSA. The CDR3 has 13 residues. The CDR3 coding sequence is TGTGCCAGCAGCTTTTGGCTTTACAATGAGCAGTTCTTC. It translates to CASSFWLYNEQFF.

This clonotype was counted only a few times. This chain joins TRBV6-1 and TRBJ2-3; D is perhaps TRBD1 or TRBD2 (6 bases each). Per the germline V gene, CDR1 is MNHNS and CDR2 is SASEGT. With 5 bases removed from V and 5 bases from J, the gap between germline ends came to 14 bases. CDR3 length equals 14 residues. In nucleotides, the CDR3 is TGTGCCAGCAGTATGAGGGGGGCTGGAGATACGCAGTATTTT. It is translated as CASSMRGAGDTQYF.

This clonotype was detected only a few times. The rearrangement joins TRBV20-1 to TRBJ1-2; D not resolved. Trimming took 3 bases from V and 5 from J, leaving 13 bases between them. CDR3 length equals 13 residues. From germline, CDR1 is DFQATT and CDR2 SNEGSKA (reference sequence). CDR3 sequence (DNA): TGCAGTGCTAGTGCAGGACCCCATTATGGCTACACCTTC. Translation gives CSASAGPHYGYTF.

The genes are TRBV20-1 and TRBJ2-2; perhaps TRBD2 as D (5 bases). V was cut by 6 bases and J by 4 bases, with 12 bases left in between. The CDR3 spans 13 residues. Germline V gene lookup returns CDR1 DFQATT and CDR2 SNEGSKA (reference sequence). CDR3 sequence: CSAPRTGTGELFF. The CDR3 DNA reads as TGCAGTGCCCCGCGGACTGGCACCGGGGAGCTGTTTTTT.

This clonotype was detected many times. The rearrangement uses TRBV7-9 and TRBJ2-4, with a possible D match to TRBD2 (6 bases). Per the germline V gene, CDR1 is SEHNR and CDR2 is FQNEAQ (reference sequence). CDR3 length: 14 residues. Trimming stripped 3 bases from V and 6 bases from J, with 12 bases between. The CDR3 sequence is CASSLRDSGNIQYF. The CDR3, as DNA: TGTGCCAGCAGCTTGCGGGATTCGGGAAACATTCAGTACTTC.

In this sample, this clonotype turned up many times. The chain joins TRBV10-3 to TRBJ2-2, with 10 bases fitting TRBD2. This CDR3 contains 14 residues. J lost 8 bases, V lost 6 bases, and 6 bases had no gene match. Germline V gives CDR1 ENHRY, CDR2 SYGVKD. The CDR3 nucleotides are TGTGCCATCAGGGCTAGCGGGAGAGATGGGGAGCTGTTTTTT. Its translation: CAIRASGRDGELFF.

The rearrangement links TRBV7-9 to TRBJ1-1, with 7 bases identical to TRBD1. In germline, CDR1 is SEHNR, CDR2 FQNEAQ (reference sequence). Trimming took 5 bases from V and 4 from J; bases not matched to a gene: 7. The CDR3 is 14 amino acids. The CDR3 nucleotides read TGTGCCAGCAGCAAACAGGGGTTCGTCACTGAAGCTTTCTTT. Amino acid sequence: CASSKQGFVTEAFF.

Ten or more counts support this clonotype. This sequence joins TRBV28 and TRBJ1-2; 7 bases agree with TRBD1. Germline CDR1 is MDHEN and CDR2 is SYDVKM. J was trimmed by 8 bases and V by 3 bases; bases with no gene match: 9. The CDR3 extends over 14 amino acids. The CDR3: CASSLDRPSRGYTF. CDR3 nucleotide sequence: TGTGCCAGCAGTTTGGACAGGCCTTCGAGGGGCTACACCTTC.

This clonotype was found many times. The chain has TRBV4-3 and TRBJ1-2; 8 nucleotides match TRBD1. The CDR3 runs to 16 residues. CDR1 LGHNA and CDR2 YSLEER come from the germline V gene. Trimming cost V 1 base and J 5 bases; bases outside gene matches: 9. CDR3 in DNA: TGCGCCAGCAGCCAAGTCACCTCCACAGGGGGTTATGGCTACACCTTC. Translated, it gives CASSQVTSTGGYGYTF.

This clonotype has just a few counts. The chain has TRBV4-3 and TRBJ2-1; D might be TRBD2 (5 bases). CDR3 length: 17 amino acids. Per germline, CDR1 LGHNA and CDR2 YSLEER. V was pared by 0 bases and J by 5 bases, with 17 bases between. The CDR3 DNA is TGCGCCAGCAGCCAAGAACTAAGCGGAGATGGGGACAATGAGCAGTTCTTC. This sequence encodes CASSQELSGDGDNEQFF.

This clonotype was counted at least ten times. The chain employs TRBV12-3 or TRBV12-4 and TRBJ2-7; no clear D. V lost 2 bases and J 5 bases, leaving 10 bases between the germline ends. The CDR3 sequence is 13 residues long. The DNA for the CDR3 is TGTGCCAGCAGTTTACGGCCAGGCCACGAGCAGTACTTC. Translating it yields CASSLRPGHEQYF.

The V and J genes are TRBV6-1 and TRBJ2-2; 7 bases fit TRBD2. CDR1 MNHNS and CDR2 SASEGT come from the germline V gene. Trimming cost V 7 bases and J 1 base; bases outside gene matches: 12. There are 17 residues in the CDR3. The CDR3 here is CASKSAGVVVNTGELFF. DNA of the CDR3: TGTGCCAGCAAGTCGGCGGGAGTTGTAGTGAACACCGGGGAGCTGTTTTTT.

This clonotype was recorded a few times. The V gene is TRBV19, the J gene TRBJ2-6; D may be TRBD1 (6 bases). V lost 2 bases to trimming and J lost 0 bases, with 14 bases between them. Per germline, CDR1 LNHDA and CDR2 SQIVND (reference sequence). CDR3 length equals 18 residues. The CDR3 spells CASSIIQGSTSGANVLTF. CDR3 nucleotides: TGTGCCAGTAGTATAATCCAGGGGTCTACCTCTGGGGCCAACGTCCTGACTTTC.

This clonotype has at least ten counts. The chain links TRBV20-1 to TRBJ2-1; 12 bases agree with TRBD2. Per germline, CDR1 DFQATT and CDR2 SNEGSKA (reference sequence). Unmatched junction bases numbered 7, after V lost 3 bases and J lost 10 bases. The CDR3 totals 14 residues. The CDR3 sequence is CSASSSGRALEQFF. CDR3 DNA sequence: TGCAGTGCTAGCTCTAGCGGGAGGGCCTTGGAGCAGTTCTTC.

This clonotype was found many times. The rearrangement uses TRBV4-1 and TRBJ2-1, with TRBD2 as a possible D gene (6 bases). Germline CDR1 is MGHRA and CDR2 is YSYEKL. With 0 bases removed from V and 5 bases from J, the gap between germline ends came to 11 bases. This CDR3 comprises 15 residues. CDR3 region: CASSQEPGLNNEQFF. The CDR3 nucleotides are TGCGCCAGCAGCCAAGAGCCGGGACTCAACAATGAGCAGTTCTTC.